The 5 T cell receptor beta chains reported below all come from one sample, sequenced in a study of technical replicates of blood from several donors. TCRdb's copy holds only in-frame clones and misses some; the assay was immunoSEQ multiplex PCR. The sample comprises 6,500 to 7,500 clones, 90% to 96% of which are singletons, and 7.3% rests with the top ten. Source material: PBMCs. The receptors were gathered from a human donor in good health.

This clone appeared once. The chain couples TRBV10-1 to TRBJ2-2; perhaps TRBD2 as D (6 bases). The CDR3 length is 16 residues. The V gene's germline CDR1 is WNHNN and CDR2 SYGVQD (reference sequence). The V end lost 2 bases, the J end lost 4 bases, and 14 bases lay between the germline ends. The DNA for the CDR3 is TGCGCCAGCAGTGAGGACTGGCCAGCGGGCACCGGGGAGCTGTTTTTT. It encodes CASSEDWPAGTGELFF.

This clone was seen once. The genes are TRBV7-8 and TRBJ2-7; 7 nucleotides match TRBD1. The CDR3 spans 15 residues. J gave up 3 bases and V 3 bases, and 8 bases lay outside the gene matches. From germline, CDR1 is SGHVS and CDR2 FQNEAQ. CDR3 DNA sequence: TGTGCCAGCAGCTTCCTACAGGGGAATGGCTACGAGCAGTACTTC. This gives the protein CASSFLQGNGYEQYF.

The chain employs TRBV5-1 and TRBJ1-1, with TRBD1 as a possible D gene (5 bases). Between the trimmed V and J ends, which lost 7 bases and 1 base, there was a span of 14 bases. The length of the CDR3 is 14 residues. Germline CDR1 reads SGHRS; CDR2 reads YFSETQ. The DNA of the CDR3 is TGCGCCAGCGCGCTAGGACACCAGAACACTGAAGCTTTCTTT. Translating it yields CASALGHQNTEAFF.

This clone appeared a single time. The chain carries TRBV6-1 and TRBJ2-3; D may be TRBD1 (6 bases). With 10 bases removed from V and 3 bases from J, the gap between germline ends came to 14 bases. The CDR3 has 13 amino acids. CDR1 and CDR2 (germline): MNHNS, SASEGT. DNA of the CDR3: TGTGCCACCAGGAGGACAGAAACAGATACGCAGTATTTT. As protein: CATRRTETDTQYF.

The genes are TRBV28 and TRBJ1-5; D gene ambiguous. CDR3 length: 15 residues. Deletions cut 2 bases from V and 7 bases from J, with 15 bases between. In germline, CDR1 is MDHEN, CDR2 SYDVKM. In DNA, the CDR3 is TGTGCCAGCAGTTTAGCGGGGAGGGCCCAACAGCCCCAGCATTTT. Protein product: CASSLAGRAQQPQHF.